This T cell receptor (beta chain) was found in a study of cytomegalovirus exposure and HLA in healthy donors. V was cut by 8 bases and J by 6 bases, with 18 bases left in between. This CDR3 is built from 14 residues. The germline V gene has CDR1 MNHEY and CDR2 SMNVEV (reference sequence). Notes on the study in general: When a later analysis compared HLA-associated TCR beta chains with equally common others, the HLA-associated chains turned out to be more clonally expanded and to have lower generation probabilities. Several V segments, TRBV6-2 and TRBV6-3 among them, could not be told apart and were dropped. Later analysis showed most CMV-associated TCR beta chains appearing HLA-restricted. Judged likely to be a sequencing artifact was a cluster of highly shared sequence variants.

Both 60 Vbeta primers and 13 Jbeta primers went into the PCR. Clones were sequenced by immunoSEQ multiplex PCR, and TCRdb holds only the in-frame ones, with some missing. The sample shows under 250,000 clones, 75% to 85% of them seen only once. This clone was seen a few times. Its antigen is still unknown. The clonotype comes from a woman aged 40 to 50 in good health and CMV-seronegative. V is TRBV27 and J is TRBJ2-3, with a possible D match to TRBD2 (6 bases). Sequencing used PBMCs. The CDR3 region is CASGGDSQRDTQYF. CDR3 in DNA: TGTGCCAGCGGCGGGGACTCACAGCGGGATACGCAGTATTTT.